This TCR beta chain came from a study of cytotoxic CD8 clonotypes in ibrutinib-treated CLL. The CDR3 extends over 14 amino acids. Germline V CDR1 and CDR2: SGDLS, YYNGEE. V lost 8 bases and J 4 bases, leaving 16 bases between the germline ends. About this clone: The antigen is not known.

Study observations and caveats: Clonality showed a rise at ibrutinib response that reversed toward baseline at progression. Once treatment began, public clonotypes, which were uncommon, contracted or stayed stable.

TCRdb's copy holds only in-frame clones and misses some; the assay was immunoSEQ multiplex PCR. The sample includes fewer than 75,000 clones, 65% to 75% of them seen just once. This receptor was identified in a human donor with chronic lymphocytic leukemia. The starting material was PBMCs, obtained after 12 months of ibrutinib treatment. The V call is TRBV9, the J call TRBJ2-1; D is possibly TRBD2 (6 bases). The CDR3 spells CASSGGPVYNEQFF. The CDR3 coding sequence is TGTGCCAGTTCAGGAGGGCCCGTGTACAATGAGCAGTTCTTC.